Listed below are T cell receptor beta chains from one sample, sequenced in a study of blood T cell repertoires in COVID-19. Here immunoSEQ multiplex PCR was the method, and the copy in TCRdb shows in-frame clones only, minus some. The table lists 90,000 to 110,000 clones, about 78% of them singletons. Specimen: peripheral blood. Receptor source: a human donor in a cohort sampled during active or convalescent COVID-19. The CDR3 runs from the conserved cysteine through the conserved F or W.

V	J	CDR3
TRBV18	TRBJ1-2	CASSQQAEGSGYTF
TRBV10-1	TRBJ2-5	CASSDTGEETQYF
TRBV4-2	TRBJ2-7	CASSQAAAASYEQYF
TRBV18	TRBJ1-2	CASSPWREALPYGYTF
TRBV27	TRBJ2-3	CASSLLVGAGTDTQYF
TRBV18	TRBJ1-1	CASSPTQGMNTEAFF
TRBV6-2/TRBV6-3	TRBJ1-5	CASSPPGGQGQPQHF
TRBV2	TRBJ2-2	CASSASGGRAGELFF
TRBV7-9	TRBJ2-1	CASSFDRALLNEQFF
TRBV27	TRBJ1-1	CASGDRHTEAFF
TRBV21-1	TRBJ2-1	CASSKDGACEREYNNEQFF
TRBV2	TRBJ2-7	CASSIPGLGAYEQYF
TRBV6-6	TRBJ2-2	CASSDTGSNTGELFF
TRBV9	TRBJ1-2	CASSAEGPGGYTF
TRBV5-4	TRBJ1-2	CASSLDQGLNYGYTF
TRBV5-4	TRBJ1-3	CASSLNREVPIYF
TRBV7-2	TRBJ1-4	CASSYSATNEKLFF
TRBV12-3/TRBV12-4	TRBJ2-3	CASMGQGWYF
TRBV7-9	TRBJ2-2	CARNTRDTGELFF
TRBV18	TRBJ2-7	CASSTPGQGAVYEQYF
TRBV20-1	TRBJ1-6	CSASLRAGDNSPLHF
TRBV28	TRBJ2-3	CASSPPGLAGVADTQYF
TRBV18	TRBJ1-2	CASSRGTGGSGYTF
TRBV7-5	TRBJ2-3	CARSLATGSTDTQYF
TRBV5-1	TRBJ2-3	CASSLTGSTDTQYF
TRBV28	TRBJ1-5	CASTLGTGYSNQPQHF
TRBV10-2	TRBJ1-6	CASRETGASSYNSPLHF
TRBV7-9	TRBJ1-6	CASSFQGPLSAPLHF
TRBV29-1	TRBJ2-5	CSVAGLAGGSTETQYF
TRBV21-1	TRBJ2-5	CASSKEGRKITGTDQETQYF
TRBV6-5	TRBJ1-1	CASRRQNTEAFF
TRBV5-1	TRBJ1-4	CASSIQGAVFGKLFF
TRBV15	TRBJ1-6	CATSRVSWTGGVNSYNSPLHF
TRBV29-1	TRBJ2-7	CSVEGQGPKGVYEQYF
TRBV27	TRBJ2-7	CASSFTAGGPYEQYF
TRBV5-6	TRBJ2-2	CASSLGLPGTGELFF
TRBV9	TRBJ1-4	CASSVQGLNEKLFF
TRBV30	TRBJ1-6	CAWSVRRTHNSPLHF